A single sample is the source of the 8 T cell receptor beta chains below, sequenced in a study of response to subunit inactivated influenza vaccine. From the RT-PCR reads, TCRdb called clonotypes with MiXCR, one entry per CDR3 protein. The sample yields 800,000 to 1,000,000 distinct CDR3 sequences, 20% to 25% seen once. Material: PBMCs from blood, obtained 5 days after vaccination. These receptor sequences come from a man aged 50 to 60 who received an inactivated influenza vaccine.

In DNA form, the CDR3 reads TGTGCCAGCAGTTTATCGGTAGCGGGAGTTAGTGAGCAGTTCTTC. Amino acids: CASSLSVAGVSEQFF. The chain links TRBV27 to TRBJ2-1, with 9 bases matching TRBD2. Germline V gene sequence: CDR1 MNHEY, CDR2 SMNVEV (reference sequence). The CDR3 runs 15 residues. The ends lost 0 bases at V and 9 bases at J; junction bases unmatched: 6.

This clonotype was seen many times. This chain links TRBV5-4 with TRBJ2-1; D is ambiguous. Trimming cost V 1 base and J 6 bases, with 17 bases left between them. CDR3 length: 16 amino acids. Germline values: CDR1 SGHNT, CDR2 YYREEE (reference sequence). CDR3 bases: TGTGCCAGCAGCTTGTGGGTGGATGGCAGGAGCAATGAGCAGTTCTTC. Its translation is CASSLWVDGRSNEQFF. The whole variable domain, remainder taken from reference TRBV5-4 and TRBJ2-1, is ETGVTQSPTHLIKTRGQQVTLRCSSQSGHNTVSWYQQALGQGPQFIFQYYREEENGRGNFPPRFSGLQFPNYSSELNVNALELDDSALYLCASSLWVDGRSNEQFFGPGTRLTVL.

This clonotype was detected many times. The rearrangement links TRBV5-1 to TRBJ1-5; possibly TRBD1 for D (6 bases). The V gene lost 0 bases and the J gene lost 6 bases, with 10 bases spanning the gap. In germline, CDR1 is SGHRS, CDR2 YFSETQ. The CDR3 totals 14 residues. The CDR3 DNA sequence: TGCGCCAGCAGCTTGGCAGGGGCCGGTCAGCCCCAGCATTTT. Encoded protein: CASSLAGAGQPQHF.

The rearrangement uses TRBV5-1 and TRBJ2-3; the D gene could be TRBD1 or TRBD2 (5 bases each). V gave up 0 bases and J gave up 4 bases, with 12 bases separating them. CDR3 length equals 15 residues. The germline CDR1 and CDR2 sequences are SGHRS and YFSETQ. The CDR3 DNA follows: TGCGCCAGCAGCTTGGCCCACCGGGGACCAGATACGCAGTATTTT. Its translation: CASSLAHRGPDTQYF.

A few counts support this clonotype. The chain joins TRBV5-1 to TRBJ2-2, with D perhaps given as TRBD1 or TRBD2 (6 bases each). The V and J ends lost 6 bases and 2 bases respectively, with 17 bases between them. Germline V CDR1 and CDR2: SGHRS, YFSETQ. The CDR3 extends over 16 amino acids. The chain's CDR3 is CASTRKGGDNTGELFF. CDR3 nucleotides: TGCGCCAGCACGAGAAAGGGGGGAGATAACACCGGGGAGCTGTTTTTT.

This clonotype turned up a few times. The chain couples TRBV12-3 or TRBV12-4 to TRBJ2-1; the match to TRBD1 covers 8 bases. The CDR3 is 17 amino acids. Trimming cost V 4 bases and J 1 base; bases outside gene matches: 9. The CDR3 DNA reads TGTGCCAGCAGTTCCCCCCCGGACAGGGCTTCCTACAATGAGCAGTTCTTC. Protein sequence: CASSSPPDRASYNEQFF.

In its sample, this clonotype was seen a few times. V is TRBV20-1 and J is TRBJ2-5; D is perhaps TRBD2 (5 bases). The V end lost 5 bases, the J end lost 5 bases, and 12 bases lay between the germline ends. CDR1 is DFQATT and CDR2 is SNEGSKA in the germline V gene (reference sequence). The length of the CDR3 is 12 residues. CDR3 region: CSAPRPGETQYF. DNA for the CDR3: TGCAGTGCTCCCCGACCGGGGGAGACCCAGTACTTC.

The V call is TRBV12-3 or TRBV12-4, the J call TRBJ2-2, with a possible D match to TRBD1 (6 bases). Trimming took 5 bases from V and 4 from J, leaving 14 bases between them. The CDR3 spans 15 residues. The CDR3, as DNA: TGTGCCAGCAGTCCCAACAGGGTTTTCACCGGGGAGCTGTTTTTT. Translated, it gives CASSPNRVFTGELFF.